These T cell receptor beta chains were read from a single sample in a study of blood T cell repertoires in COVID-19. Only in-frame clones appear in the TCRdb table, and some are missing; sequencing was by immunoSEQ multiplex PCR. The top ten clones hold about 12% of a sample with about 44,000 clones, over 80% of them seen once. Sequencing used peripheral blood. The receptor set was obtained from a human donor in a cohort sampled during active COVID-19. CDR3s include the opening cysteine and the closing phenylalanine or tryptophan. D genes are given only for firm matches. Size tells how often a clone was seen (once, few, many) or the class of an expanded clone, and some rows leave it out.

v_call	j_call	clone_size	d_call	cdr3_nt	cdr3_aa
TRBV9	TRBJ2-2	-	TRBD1	TGTGCCAGCAGCGCCTGGGGACAGGGAAACGGGGAGCTGTTTTTT	CASSAWGQGNGELFF
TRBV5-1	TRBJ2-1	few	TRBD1	TGCGCCAGCGCCACCGGGACAGGGGACAATGAGCAGTTCTTC	CASATGTGDNEQFF
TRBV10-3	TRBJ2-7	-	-	TGTGCCATCAGTGAAGTCAGGGTCTTAAACGAGCAGTACTTC	CAISEVRVLNEQYF
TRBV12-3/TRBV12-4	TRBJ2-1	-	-	TGTGCCAGCAGTTTACTAGGCAATGAGCAGTTCTTC	CASSLLGNEQFF
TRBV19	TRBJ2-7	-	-	TGTGCCAGCCGTCAGGGAATTTCCTCCCCCTACGAGCAGTACTTC	CASRQGISSPYEQYF
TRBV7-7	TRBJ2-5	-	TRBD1	TGTGCTAGCAGCTCAGGACAGGGATTACAAGAGACCCAGTACTTC	CASSSGQGLQETQYF
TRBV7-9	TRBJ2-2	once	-	TGTGCCAGCAGCCCTGCCAGGGTCGGGGAGCTGTTTTTT	CASSPARVGELFF
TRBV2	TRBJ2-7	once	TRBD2	TGTGCCAGCAGGCGCAACGCTAGGACTAGCGGATCCTACGAGCAGTACTTC	CASRRNARTSGSYEQYF
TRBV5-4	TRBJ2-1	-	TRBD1	TGTGCCAGCAGCGAAGGGGGCGGTCGGAGGGAGCAGTTCTTC	CASSEGGGRREQFF
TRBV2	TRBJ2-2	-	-	TGTGCCAGCAGAGGGGACTCTTTGACCGGGGAGCTGTTTTTT	CASRGDSLTGELFF
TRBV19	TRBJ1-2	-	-	TGTGCCAGTAGTCTGGACAGAGCTAACTATGGCTACACCTTC	CASSLDRANYGYTF
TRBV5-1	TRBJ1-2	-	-	TGCGCCAGCTGGAACAGGCCTTCCGATGGCTACACCTTC	CASWNRPSDGYTF
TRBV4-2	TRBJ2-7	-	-	TGTGCCAGCAGCCCTACCGGGACAAGGGACTACGAGCAGTACTTC	CASSPTGTRDYEQYF
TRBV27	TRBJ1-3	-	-	TGTGCCAGCAGTTTATCCAGGAACGCAGGGAACACCATATATTTT	CASSLSRNAGNTIYF